Only one count was recorded for the clone carrying this TCR beta chain. Its specificity is not known. This sample is part of a study of vaccination and CD4 T cells after COVID-19. For the study at large: Six males and four females, two Hispanic, made up the convalescents. Cultures acting as controls obtained a CEFX pool, an HIV-1 Nef pool, or no peptide.

At the Johns Hopkins FTIC core, DNA taken from cultured CD4+ T cells was sequenced by way of the Oncomine TCR Beta short-read assay. TCRdb called the PCR reads again in MiXCR, with one record for every CDR3 protein. The table includes 4,100 or so distinct CDR3 sequences, about 50% detected once. The treatment denotes: approximately 9-day PBMC culture with coronavirus spike peptide pools or control peptides (ViraFEST assay). ViraFEST used peptide pools to expand antigen-specific T cells and subsequently sequenced their TCRs. This CDR3 contains 13 residues. Germline V gives CDR1 MNHEY, CDR2 SVGEGT. V lost 7 bases, J lost 5 bases, and 15 bases lay in between.

This clonotype was obtained from a human donor who had recovered from COVID-19. The V gene is TRBV6-2 or TRBV6-3, the J gene TRBJ2-7; D possibly corresponds to TRBD1 (6 bases). Sequenced material: CD4+ T cells from blood, cultured in vitro. Written as DNA, the CDR3 is TGTGCCAGCAATAGCAGGGGTTTTCACGAGCAGTACTTC. This sequence encodes CASNSRGFHEQYF.